This T cell receptor beta chain was retrieved from a study of response to subunit inactivated influenza vaccine. From germline, CDR1 is LGHNA and CDR2 YNFKEQ. The ends were cut back, 0 bases at V and 10 bases at J, with 13 bases in the middle. The length of the CDR3 is 15 residues. One entry per CDR3 protein, called by TCRdb with MiXCR from the RT-PCR reads. This table holds just under 550,000 distinct CDR3 sequences, roughly 23% found once. These data were likewise used in another study, on T cells expressing NK-cell markers. That source notes: TCR beta cDNA was generated via 5'RACE template switching incorporating UMIs. According to the study, TCR beta repertoires originated from sorted CD3+CD56+NKG2C+, CD3+CD56+NKG2C- and CD3+CD56-NKG2C+ T cells. Sequenced donors, eight in total, included seven who were HCMV-seropositive and one who was seronegative. Once again these clonotypes came out on top in the CD3+CD56-NKG2C+ fraction of several donors. The study left the HCMV specificity of expanded NKG2C+ T cell clones unresolved.

Material: CD4+ T cells sorted from PBMCs, obtained 12 days after vaccination. J is TRBJ1-6 and V is TRBV4-2; no definite D call. This clonotype was sampled from a man in his forties or fifties who received an inactivated influenza vaccine. The CDR3 loop reads CASSQEVKKGSPLHF. In DNA, the CDR3 is TGTGCCAGCAGCCAAGAGGTGAAGAAGGGATCACCCCTCCACTTT.